One and the same sample provided the 26 T cell receptor beta chains below, sequenced in a study of cytomegalovirus exposure and HLA in healthy donors. The PCR employed 60 Vbeta primers together with 13 Jbeta primers. The data were produced by immunoSEQ multiplex PCR, yet TCRdb's version contains in-frame clones alone and is incomplete. This table holds about 240,000 clones, about 85% found once. Sample: PBMCs. The source is a girl aged 2-10 years in good health and CMV-seronegative.

This clone was recorded only once. The CDR3 region is CASRTLAAYTDTQYF. The CDR3 nucleotides are TGTGCCAGCAGGACCCTAGCGGCCTACACAGATACGCAGTATTTT. The chain uses TRBV6-6 and TRBJ2-3; 7 positions match TRBD2. The CDR3 totals 15 residues. The V gene's germline CDR1 is MNHNY and CDR2 SVGAGI (reference sequence). Trimming removed 6 bases from V and 2 bases from J; junction bases left unmatched: 8.

The rearrangement links TRBV28 to TRBJ2-1, with 7 bases identical to TRBD2. J gave up 3 bases and V 8 bases, and 10 bases lay outside the gene matches. CDR1 and CDR2 (germline): MDHEN, SYDVKM. The CDR3 has 15 amino acids. The CDR3 loop is CASPPVAGVYNEQFF. The CDR3 DNA sequence: TGTGCCAGCCCCCCTGTGGCGGGGGTCTACAATGAGCAGTTCTTC.

This clone came up once. The rearrangement links TRBV2 to TRBJ2-7; perhaps TRBD2 as D (6 bases). Trimming shortened V by 10 bases and J by 3 bases, and 19 bases separated the two germline ends. The CDR3 totals 14 residues. Germline assignment: CDR1 SNHLY and CDR2 FYNNEI. CDR3 region: CATWAGSDDYEQYF. CDR3 in DNA: TGTGCCACCTGGGCCGGGAGTGACGACTACGAGCAGTACTTC.

The sample holds a few counts of this clone. J is TRBJ1-6 and V is TRBV5-5; no clear D gene. This CDR3 is built from 14 residues. Germline CDR1 reads SGHKS; CDR2 reads YYEKEE (reference sequence). Trimming shortened V by 4 bases and J by 10 bases, and 15 bases separated the two germline ends. The CDR3 region has the DNA TGTGCCAGCAGCCCGGAGGGCCGCGTGTCACCCCTCCACTTT. It translates to CASSPEGRVSPLHF.

V is TRBV7-9 and J is TRBJ1-1; 7 bases fit TRBD1. Germline lookup yields CDR1 SEHNR and CDR2 FQNEAQ (reference sequence). The CDR3 totals 15 residues. V lost 1 base, J lost 2 bases, and 4 bases stayed unmatched. CDR3 loop: CASSLVQGVNTEAFF. The CDR3, as DNA: TGTGCCAGCAGCTTAGTTCAGGGGGTAAACACTGAAGCTTTCTTT.

The sample holds a few counts of this clone. This chain uses TRBV5-1 with TRBJ2-5; 8 nucleotides line up with TRBD1. V was pared by 4 bases and J by 11 bases, with 13 bases of the junction left unmatched. CDR1 is SGHRS, CDR2 YFSETQ, per germline. The CDR3 sequence is 14 residues long. The CDR3 region has the DNA TGCGCCAGCAGCCGCGGACAGGGCGTCGGGGAGCAGTACTTC. Translated, it gives CASSRGQGVGEQYF.

The J gene is TRBJ1-1, the V gene TRBV29-1, with D maybe TRBD1 (6 bases). The length of the CDR3 is 13 residues. Per germline, CDR1 SQVTM and CDR2 ANQGSEA. Trimming removed 7 bases at V and 3 bases at J, with 15 bases between. CDR3 DNA: TGCAGCGGGTTCAGGGGAGGGTACACTGAAGCTTTCTTT. Translating it yields CSGFRGGYTEAFF.

For this clone: Additional DNA sequences in this sample encode the identical CDR3. The CDR3 nucleotides are TGTGCCAGCAGCCTGGGACAGAACACTGAAGCTTTCTTT. Residues: CASSLGQNTEAFF. This chain connects TRBV4-2 to TRBJ1-1; D is possibly TRBD1 (6 bases). V gave up 4 bases and J gave up 1 base, with 7 bases separating them. Germline values: CDR1 LGHNA, CDR2 YNFKEQ. This CDR3 has 13 amino acids.

This clone occurred a few times. The chain employs TRBV7-9 and TRBJ1-6; possible D gene TRBD1, 5 bases. Trimming cost V 5 bases and J 8 bases, with 16 bases left between them. This CDR3 comprises 15 residues. The V gene's germline CDR1 is SEHNR and CDR2 FQNEAQ (reference sequence). In DNA, the CDR3 is TGTGCCAGCAGCCCAGGGCGTGGGGCGGATTCACCCCTCCACTTT. It encodes CASSPGRGADSPLHF.

The chain uses TRBV10-1 and TRBJ2-7, with 8 bases fitting TRBD1. The CDR3 is 14 amino acids. Germline V gene data show CDR1 as WNHNN and CDR2 as SYGVQD (reference sequence). Trimming at V came to 2 bases and at J to 4 bases, leaving 4 bases not matched to a gene. This CDR3 is CASSEPGQEYEQYF. Here the CDR3 DNA reads TGCGCCAGCAGTGAGCCGGGACAGGAGTACGAGCAGTACTTC.

The chain is built from TRBV6-6 and TRBJ1-4, with 10 positions matching TRBD1. From germline, CDR1 is MNHNY and CDR2 SVGAGI (reference sequence). The V segment lost 6 bases and the J segment 8 bases; nucleotides outside the gene matches: 9. The CDR3 runs 15 residues. The CDR3 protein is CASRLAGTGDEKLFF. The CDR3 DNA reads as TGTGCCAGCAGACTAGCCGGGACAGGGGACGAAAAACTGTTTTTT.

This chain joins TRBV2 and TRBJ1-1; 10 bases line up with TRBD1. The V segment lost 6 bases and the J segment 5 bases; nucleotides outside the gene matches: 0. The CDR3 loop spans 12 amino acids. Germline V gene lookup returns CDR1 SNHLY and CDR2 FYNNEI. In DNA, the CDR3 is TGTGCCAGCAGGGGACAGGGGACTGAAGCTTTCTTT. It translates to CASRGQGTEAFF.

J is TRBJ2-1 and V is TRBV5-6, with TRBD2 as a possible D gene (7 bases). This CDR3 region has 16 residues. Deletions cut 4 bases from V and 0 bases from J, with 14 bases between. The germline V gene has CDR1 SGHDT and CDR2 YYEEEE. The CDR3, as DNA: TGTGCCAGCAGCCGAGGGGCGGGGGCCTCCTACAATGAGCAGTTCTTC. Its translation is CASSRGAGASYNEQFF.

The rearrangement uses TRBV25-1 and TRBJ1-1, with D possibly being TRBD1 (6 bases). V was clipped by 6 bases and J by 1 base, with 15 bases between them. The CDR3 consists of 15 residues. CDR1 is MGHDK, CDR2 SYGVNS, per germline. CDR3 nucleotide sequence: TGTGCCAGCAGAAGGACAGCCGTACGGAACACTGAAGCTTTCTTT. Protein product: CASRRTAVRNTEAFF.

This chain uses TRBV27 with TRBJ1-2; TRBD1 agrees at 9 bases. Germline V gives CDR1 MNHEY, CDR2 SMNVEV (reference sequence). With V trimmed by 3 bases and J by 4 bases, 6 bases remained unmatched. The CDR3 loop spans 15 amino acids. CDR3 amino acids: CASSFNRGPVYGYTF. The CDR3, as DNA: TGTGCCAGCAGTTTTAACAGGGGGCCCGTCTATGGCTACACCTTC.

This CDR3 reads CASSFNIDNYGYTF. The CDR3 DNA reads TGTGCCAGCAGCTTCAATATAGATAACTATGGCTACACCTTC. The chain carries TRBV11-2 and TRBJ1-2, with D uncertain. Trimming stripped 3 bases from V and 1 base from J, with 9 bases between. The CDR3 loop spans 14 amino acids. Looked up from germline, CDR1 is SGHAT and CDR2 is FQNNGV.

V usage is TRBV6-1 and J usage is TRBJ2-7; D may be TRBD2 (5 bases). CDR1 and CDR2 from the germline V gene are MNHNS and SASEGT. Trimming stripped 2 bases from V and 2 bases from J, with 7 bases between. The CDR3 consists of 13 residues. Here the CDR3 DNA reads TGTGCCAGCAGTGAACAACTAGCCTACGAGCAGTACTTC. This translates into CASSEQLAYEQYF.

This clone has a single count. The chain has TRBV10-3 and TRBJ2-5, with D perhaps matching TRBD2 (5 bases). CDR3 length equals 13 residues. With 5 bases removed from V and 2 bases from J, the gap between germline ends came to 9 bases. The germline V gene has CDR1 ENHRY and CDR2 SYGVKD. The CDR3 DNA follows: TGTGCCATCAGTTGGACGGGGCAAGAGACCCAGTACTTC. This codes for CAISWTGQETQYF.

This rearrangement joins TRBV15 to TRBJ2-4; no firm D call. Trimming removed 0 bases at V and 9 bases at J, with 12 bases between. Germline V gene sequence: CDR1 LNHNV, CDR2 YYDKDF (reference sequence). The CDR3 covers 14 residues. This chain's CDR3 is CATSRDPRYGIQYF. CDR3 coding DNA: TGTGCCACCAGCAGAGATCCGCGGTACGGCATTCAGTACTTC. Filled out from reference TRBV15 and TRBJ2-4, the complete variable domain reads DAMVIQNPRYQVTQFGKPVTLSCSQTLNHNVMYWYQQKSSQAPKLLFHYYDKDFNNEADTPDNFQSRRPNTSFCFLDIRSPGLGDTAMYLCATSRDPRYGIQYFGAGTRLSVL.

This chain joins TRBV29-1 and TRBJ2-6, with TRBD2 matching 11 bases. Trimming removed 7 bases from V and 4 bases from J; junction bases left unmatched: 6. There are 15 residues in the CDR3. Germline CDR1 SQVTM, CDR2 ANQGSEA. Here the CDR3 reads CSARLAGSGANVLTF. The CDR3 DNA follows: TGCAGCGCCAGACTAGCGGGATCAGGGGCCAACGTCCTGACTTTC.

The rearrangement links TRBV4-1 to TRBJ2-5; TRBD2 is a possible D gene (7 bases). CDR3 length: 16 amino acids. Trimming left V 2 bases short and J 3 bases short, with 16 bases between. Per the germline V gene, CDR1 is MGHRA and CDR2 is YSYEKL. The CDR3, as DNA: TGCGCCAGCAGCCAAAGTAGGGGGAGGGGAAAAGAGACCCAGTACTTC. Encoded protein: CASSQSRGRGKETQYF.

This rearrangement joins TRBV5-1 to TRBJ2-3; 9 bases are a match to TRBD2. The CDR3 sequence is 15 residues long. Germline V gives CDR1 SGHRS, CDR2 YFSETQ. V was pared by 4 bases and J by 4 bases, with 7 bases of the junction left unmatched. The CDR3 DNA follows: TGCGCCAGCAGCGTCGGGACTAGCCGCGCAGATACGCAGTATTTT. This gives the protein CASSVGTSRADTQYF.

V usage is TRBV5-6 and J usage is TRBJ2-1; D may be TRBD1 (5 bases). V was cut by 4 bases and J by 0 bases, with 20 bases left in between. This CDR3 is built from 18 residues. CDR1 and CDR2 from the germline V gene are SGHDT and YYEEEE. As DNA, the CDR3 is TGTGCCAGCAGCCCCGCAGCCTACAGGCCCCTCTCCTACAATGAGCAGTTCTTC. Its translation is CASSPAAYRPLSYNEQFF.

V gene TRBV7-8 combines with J gene TRBJ2-7; tentative D call: TRBD1 (6 bases). Germline values: CDR1 SGHVS, CDR2 FQNEAQ. Trimming took 0 bases from V and 4 from J, leaving 13 bases between them. The CDR3 is made up of 15 amino acids. The CDR3 sequence: CASSLADRFLYEQYF. The CDR3 DNA reads TGTGCCAGCAGCTTAGCTGACAGGTTCTTGTACGAGCAGTACTTC.

The rearrangement joins TRBV5-6 to TRBJ2-1, with a possible D match to TRBD2 (6 bases). Deletions cut 0 bases from V and 0 bases from J, with 7 bases between. The CDR3 has 15 residues. Germline loops: CDR1 SGHDT, CDR2 YYEEEE. Here the CDR3 DNA reads TGTGCCAGCAGCTTGGCCGGGAGCTCCTACAATGAGCAGTTCTTC. This codes for CASSLAGSSYNEQFF.

This clone appeared once. The genes are TRBV21-1 and TRBJ1-2. TRBV21-1 is a listed pseudogene. CDR3 length: 15 amino acids. Here the CDR3 reads CASTRAGHSNYGYTF. CDR3 in DNA: TGTGCCAGCACCCGGGCGGGCCATTCTAACTATGGCTACACCTTC.